The clone carrying this T cell receptor beta chain was recorded only once. Clones were sequenced by immunoSEQ multiplex PCR, and TCRdb holds only the in-frame ones, with some missing. The table lists 150,000 to 200,000 clones, roughly nine tenths of them singletons, with approximately 11% in the top ten. The data were taken from a study of blood T cell repertoires in COVID-19. Study-level background: The United States, Italy and Spain supplied acute and convalescent COVID-19 samples.

Seattle's cohort entered during active infection and was followed longitudinally. Sequences were obtained from peripheral blood. This TCR came from a woman in her sixties or seventies with COVID-19, enrolled during active disease.

The CDR3 DNA sequence: TGTGCCAGCAGCTTGTCCAGGATCAACACTGAAGCTTTCTTT. As protein: CASSLSRINTEAFF. This rearrangement joins TRBV5-4 to TRBJ1-1; D gene ambiguous. The germline gives CDR1 SGHNT, CDR2 YYREEE (reference sequence). The CDR3 is 14 residues long. V shed 1 base and J shed 2 bases, with 9 bases lying between them.